This record concerns one T cell receptor (beta chain) sequence. The data belong to a study of blood T cell repertoires in COVID-19. Study-wide context: Sites across the United States, Italy and Spain contributed samples from acute and convalescent COVID-19. PBMCs, B-cell-depleted T cells, or T cells provided the cDNA or gDNA that made up the material.

In the authors' workflow: Amplification of reference gene primers provided the estimated nucleated cell counts. Here immunoSEQ multiplex PCR was the method, and the copy in TCRdb shows in-frame clones only, minus some. V and J calls and clone size come straight from that table; D and trimming were deduced from the DNA. The sample shows under 250,000 clones, more than 70% of them seen only once. Deletions cut 4 bases from V and 5 bases from J, with 18 bases between. The germline V gene has CDR1 KGHSH and CDR2 LQKENI. The CDR3 spans 15 residues. This clonotype was sampled from a woman older than 75 with acute or convalescent COVID-19. The genes are TRBV18 and TRBJ2-7; perhaps TRBD2 as D (7 bases). The sample comprised peripheral blood. The CDR3 loop is CASSLRGGSVNEQYF. CDR3 DNA sequence: TGTGCCAGCTCACTCAGGGGAGGGAGCGTCAACGAGCAGTACTTC.